This entry features one T cell receptor beta chain sequence. This entry comes from a study of blood T cell repertoires in COVID-19. V dropped 4 bases and J dropped 4 bases, with 7 bases sitting between them. CDR3 length: 12 residues. Germline V CDR1 and CDR2: SNHLY, FYNNEI. The repertoire was sequenced with immunoSEQ multiplex PCR; TCRdb's copy has only in-frame clones and lacks some. Altogether 200,000 to 250,000 clones are present, approximately 84% being singletons, with the ten largest covering approximately 1.8%. The chain couples TRBV2 to TRBJ1-2; D might be TRBD1 (5 bases). The receptor was derived from a man aged 55 to 70 who had recovered from COVID-19. The sequenced sample was PBMCs or T cells enriched from blood (not recorded which). This chain's CDR3 is CASSATAYGYTF. The CDR3 DNA sequence: TGTGCCAGCAGTGCGACAGCCTATGGCTACACCTTC.